The 21 T cell receptor beta chains given below trace back to one sample, sequenced in a study of T-cell memory formation after mild COVID-19. TCRdb reprocessed the 5' RACE reads with MiXCR, giving one entry per CDR3 protein. The sample contains some 120,000 distinct CDR3 sequences, 5% to 6.5% of which appear only once. Source material: PBMCs or a T cell subset sorted from them (not recorded which). These receptors were obtained from an adult woman who had mild COVID-19 (a few samples of this study predate the infection). Cell type and time point are not known.

The V and J genes are TRBV7-9 and TRBJ2-7; D remains unclear. Per germline, CDR1 SEHNR and CDR2 FQNEAQ (reference sequence). V lost 1 base and J lost 6, with 7 bases in between. The CDR3 has 12 residues. The CDR3 DNA sequence: TGTGCCAGCAGCTTAGATTGGGGCGAGCAGTACTTC. Translating gives CASSLDWGEQYF.

The sample holds many counts of this clonotype. This sequence joins TRBV5-1 and TRBJ2-7, with 9 bases that match TRBD1. The germline V gene has CDR1 SGHRS and CDR2 YFSETQ. The CDR3 sequence is 17 residues long. Germline trimming cut 4 bases from V and 2 bases from J; bases unmatched to any gene: 13. In DNA form, the CDR3 reads TGCGCCAGCAGCCGAGACAGTCCGGGACAGGGTACCTACGAGCAGTACTTC. Translation: CASSRDSPGQGTYEQYF.

The sample holds a few counts of this clonotype. J is TRBJ1-5 and V is TRBV20-1; possible D gene TRBD1, 6 bases. V was clipped by 6 bases and J by 6 bases, with 12 bases between them. The CDR3 runs 12 residues. Per the germline V gene, CDR1 is DFQATT and CDR2 is SNEGSKA (reference sequence). DNA of the CDR3: TGCAGTGCAGTACAGGGAAGTCAGCCCCAGCATTTT. This codes for CSAVQGSQPQHF.

In its sample, this clonotype was seen many times. This sequence joins TRBV6-2 or TRBV6-3 and TRBJ1-1; D might be TRBD1 (5 bases). CDR1 and CDR2 from the germline V gene are MNHEY and SVGEGT. V was cut by 7 bases and J by 3 bases, with 15 bases left in between. This CDR3 contains 14 residues. CDR3 residues: CASTYRRHYTEAFF. DNA for the CDR3: TGTGCCAGCACCTACAGGCGACACTACACTGAAGCTTTCTTT.

Many counts were recorded for this clonotype. The chain couples TRBV5-1 to TRBJ2-1, with 7 bases identical to TRBD2. Germline trimming cut 4 bases from V and 0 bases from J; bases unmatched to any gene: 7. CDR1 SGHRS and CDR2 YFSETQ come from the germline V gene. The CDR3 loop spans 16 amino acids. The CDR3 sequence: CASSQLALSSYNEQFF. In nucleotides, the CDR3 is TGCGCCAGCAGCCAACTAGCGTTGAGCTCCTACAATGAGCAGTTCTTC.

The chain recombines TRBV5-6 with TRBJ1-2; the match to TRBD1 covers 8 bases. Unmatched junction bases numbered 3, after V lost 2 bases and J lost 3 bases. This CDR3 has 14 amino acids. Germline lookup yields CDR1 SGHDT and CDR2 YYEEEE. The CDR3 region is CASSFPGQDYGYTF. The CDR3 nucleotides are TGTGCCAGCAGCTTCCCGGGACAGGACTATGGCTACACCTTC.

This clonotype was recorded at least ten times. This chain links TRBV12-3 or TRBV12-4 with TRBJ1-2; D is unclear. The CDR3 runs 16 residues. Trimming stripped 5 bases from V and 4 bases from J, with 20 bases between. CDR3 coding DNA: TGTGCCAGCAGTCAAAAGCCGGGCCGCGCAGCCTATGGCTACACCTTC. Its protein product is CASSQKPGRAAYGYTF.

This clonotype was counted between two and nine times. The V gene is TRBV2, the J gene TRBJ1-2, with 7 bases aligning to TRBD1. Per germline, CDR1 SNHLY and CDR2 FYNNEI. After removal of 8 bases from V and 8 bases from J, the junction contained 14 bases not matched to a gene. This CDR3 spans 14 amino acids. The CDR3 reads CASCPGQGVGGYTF. The CDR3 DNA follows: TGTGCCAGCTGCCCCGGTCAGGGGGTTGGGGGCTACACCTTC.

The table lists this clonotype with many counts. The chain combines TRBV20-1 with TRBJ1-1; D remains unclear. The CDR3 totals 12 residues. Germline lookup yields CDR1 DFQATT and CDR2 SNEGSKA (reference sequence). V was cut by 2 bases and J by 7 bases, with 11 bases left in between. The CDR3 region is CSARLLQGEAFF. In nucleotides, the CDR3 is TGCAGTGCTAGACTATTACAAGGTGAAGCTTTCTTT.

This clonotype showed up just a few times. CDR3 sequence: CASSLMGGYNEQFF. The CDR3 nucleotides are TGTGCCAGCAGCTTAATGGGAGGCTACAATGAGCAGTTCTTC. The V gene is TRBV7-9, the J gene TRBJ2-1; D is perhaps TRBD2 (6 bases). The germline V gene encodes CDR1 SEHNR and CDR2 FQNEAQ (reference sequence). The CDR3 contains 14 residues. V was cut by 2 bases and J by 3 bases, with 8 bases left in between.

This clonotype was seen only a few times. J is TRBJ1-1 and V is TRBV12-3 or TRBV12-4; D gene ambiguous. Trimming stripped 1 base from V and 5 bases from J, with 8 bases between. The CDR3 consists of 13 residues. CDR3 in amino acids: CASSLGFETEAFF. In nucleotides, the CDR3 is TGTGCCAGCAGTTTAGGTTTTGAGACTGAAGCTTTCTTT.

This clonotype was seen ten or more times. J is TRBJ2-2 and V is TRBV18, with unresolved D. Trimming cost V 3 bases and J 4 bases, with 3 bases left between them. There are 12 residues in the CDR3. The germline gives CDR1 KGHSH, CDR2 LQKENI. The CDR3 bases are TGTGCCAGCTCACCGAGCACCGGGGAGCTGTTTTTT. Its protein product is CASSPSTGELFF.

In this sample, this clonotype turned up many times. This chain joins TRBV11-3 and TRBJ2-4; tentative D call: TRBD2 (5 bases). The V and J ends lost 2 bases and 2 bases respectively, with 7 bases between them. The CDR3 contains 14 residues. CDR1 is SGHNT and CDR2 is YENEEA in the germline V gene. The CDR3 bases are TGTGCCAGCAGCTTACGAGGGCCCAAAAACATTCAGTACTTC. Residues: CASSLRGPKNIQYF.

This clonotype was seen ten or more times. The chain uses TRBV2 and TRBJ1-5, with 8 bases lining up with TRBD1. Germline CDR1 SNHLY, CDR2 FYNNEI. Losses at the gene ends were 6 bases for V and 2 bases for J; bases not matched to a gene: 6. CDR3 length: 15 residues. CDR3 residues: CASRTGGLRNQPQHF. The CDR3 nucleotides read TGTGCCAGCAGAACAGGGGGGCTTCGCAATCAGCCCCAGCATTTT.

This clonotype was counted between two and nine times. This rearrangement joins TRBV7-8 to TRBJ1-3; no reliable D call. Trimming shortened V by 2 bases and J by 4 bases, and 15 bases separated the two germline ends. CDR3 length: 16 amino acids. Germline CDR1 and CDR2: SGHVS and FQNEAQ. The CDR3 region is CASSLRAAVLGNTIYF. The CDR3 DNA sequence: TGTGCCAGCAGCTTACGTGCTGCGGTCTTGGGAAACACCATATATTTT.

This clonotype occurred a few times. As DNA, the CDR3 is TGTGCCTGGGGGGGTTACCAAGAGACCCAGTACTTC. As protein: CAWGGYQETQYF. The V gene is TRBV30, the J gene TRBJ2-5, with D perhaps assigned TRBD1 or TRBD2 (5 bases each). The germline gives CDR1 GTSNPN, CDR2 SVGIG (reference sequence). With 5 bases removed from V and 0 bases from J, the gap between germline ends came to 7 bases. The CDR3 length is 12 residues.

The J gene is TRBJ1-2, the V gene TRBV6-2 or TRBV6-3, with D possibly TRBD1 on 6 matching bases. Per germline, CDR1 MNHEY and CDR2 SVGEGT. Trimming removed 7 bases at V and 0 bases at J, with 18 bases between. The CDR3 spans 16 residues. The CDR3 coding sequence is TGTGCCAGCACCCGCGGCAGGGGCGCCTCTAACTATGGCTACACCTTC. As protein: CASTRGRGASNYGYTF.

The CDR3 bases are TGTGCCAGCAGTCCGTCAGGGCAGAACGGCTATGGCTACACCTTC. Protein sequence: CASSPSGQNGYGYTF. The V and J genes are TRBV12-3 or TRBV12-4 and TRBJ1-2; D possibly corresponds to TRBD1 (5 bases). The CDR3 runs 15 residues. V dropped 5 bases and J dropped 4 bases, with 17 bases sitting between them.

This clonotype was observed a few times. J is TRBJ2-5 and V is TRBV19; no reliable D call. This CDR3 is 13 amino acids long. Germline V gene data show CDR1 as LNHDA and CDR2 as SQIVND (reference sequence). The V gene lost 6 bases and the J gene lost 5 bases, with 13 bases spanning the gap. The CDR3 here is CASSQYGYETQYF. The DNA of the CDR3 is TGTGCCAGTAGCCAGTATGGGTACGAGACCCAGTACTTC.

The V call is TRBV19, the J call TRBJ2-7; 12 nucleotides line up with TRBD1. The ends lost 3 bases at V and 2 bases at J; junction bases unmatched: 2. Germline V gene sequence: CDR1 LNHDA, CDR2 SQIVND (reference sequence). The CDR3 totals 15 residues. CDR3 bases: TGTGCCAGTAGTATCCGGGACAGGGGGCCCTACGAGCAGTACTTC. It specifies CASSIRDRGPYEQYF.

This clonotype was observed at least ten times. This chain joins TRBV5-1 and TRBJ2-5, with 10 bases matching TRBD2. The V gene's germline CDR1 is SGHRS and CDR2 YFSETQ. Trimming took 6 bases from V and 2 from J; bases not matched to a gene: 1. The CDR3 runs 13 residues. This CDR3 reads CASTTSGQETQYF. The CDR3 DNA is TGCGCCAGCACGACTAGCGGGCAAGAGACCCAGTACTTC. Supplemented by reference TRBV5-1 and TRBJ2-5, the full variable domain reads KAGVTQTPRYLIKTRGQQVTLSCSPISGHRSVSWYQQTPGQGLQFLFEYFSETQRNKGNFPGRFSGRQFSNSRSEMNVSTLELGDSALYLCASTTSGQETQYFGPGTRLLVL.